A selection of T cell receptor beta chains follows, all from one sample in a study of cytomegalovirus exposure and HLA in healthy donors. Clones were read by immunoSEQ multiplex PCR, and TCRdb kept only the in-frame ones, dropping some. The data hold 170,000 or so clones, with less than 85% observed a single time. The sample consisted of PBMCs. These receptors all stem from a boy aged 10-17 years in good health and CMV-seronegative. The CDR3 runs from the conserved cysteine through the conserved F or W. A D gene is named only where the DNA matches it firmly. Size is omitted from some rows. Given values are once, few, many or a class for expanded clones.

D gene	J gene	V gene	clone size	CDR3 protein	CDR3 DNA
-	TRBJ2-7	TRBV5-4	-	CASSLDQGIPYEQYF	TGTGCCAGCAGCTTGGATCAGGGTATACCCTACGAGCAGTACTTC
-	TRBJ1-5	TRBV7-9	-	CASSLTGWNQPQHF	TGTGCCAGCAGCTTAACAGGGTGGAATCAGCCCCAGCATTTT
-	TRBJ1-1	TRBV5-6	-	CASSLGRRIMNTEAFF	TGTGCCAGCAGCTTGGGGCGGAGAATTATGAACACTGAAGCTTTCTTT
-	TRBJ2-7	TRBV7-9	-	CSSSSTDKVLWYF	TGTTCCAGCAGCTCTACGGACAAGGTCCTATGGTACTTC
-	TRBJ2-7	TRBV4-3	-	CASSQAAGSYEQYF	TGCGCCAGCAGCCAAGCCGCAGGGTCTTACGAGCAGTACTTC
TRBD2	TRBJ2-3	TRBV10-3	-	CAISGREGFTDTQYF	TGTGCCATCAGTGGGCGGGAGGGCTTCACAGATACGCAGTATTTT
-	TRBJ1-6	TRBV7-9	-	CASSQTGSPLHF	TGTGCCAGCAGCCAAACGGGTTCACCCCTCCACTTT
-	TRBJ1-6	TRBV7-9	-	CASSSMYNSPLHF	TGTGCCAGCTCCTCTATGTATAATTCACCCCTCCACTTT
-	TRBJ1-1	TRBV7-8	-	CASSLDRNTEAFF	TGTGCCAGCAGCTTAGACAGGAACACTGAAGCTTTCTTT
TRBD1	TRBJ1-4	TRBV6-5	-	CASSSPKGASNEKLFF	TGTGCCAGCAGTTCCCCCAAGGGGGCATCTAATGAAAAACTGTTTTTT
-	TRBJ2-7	TRBV2	-	CASSRVGDEQYF	TGTGCCAGCAGCCGAGTAGGGGACGAGCAGTACTTC
TRBD1	TRBJ2-7	TRBV6-5	once	CASSFAGTGVSYEQYF	TGTGCCAGCAGTTTCGCCGGGACAGGGGTCTCCTACGAGCAGTACTTC
TRBD2	TRBJ2-3	TRBV19	-	CASSNPSGGDTQYF	TGTGCCAGTAGTAACCCTAGCGGGGGAGATACGCAGTATTTT
-	TRBJ2-1	TRBV5-6	-	CASSLRTFNEQFF	TGTGCCAGCAGCTTGCGGACTTTCAATGAGCAGTTCTTC
-	TRBJ1-2	TRBV4-2	-	CASSQDAGANYGYTF	TGTGCCAGCAGCCAAGATGCGGGTGCTAACTATGGCTACACCTTC
-	TRBJ1-2	TRBV28	-	CASISRVYYGYTF	TGTGCCAGCATCTCCCGGGTCTACTATGGCTACACCTTC
TRBD1	TRBJ2-2	TRBV15	-	CATRGTGGNTGELFF	TGTGCCACCAGGGGGACAGGGGGAAACACCGGGGAGCTGTTTTTT
-	TRBJ2-6	TRBV4-3	-	CASSQATGSGANVLTF	TGCGCCAGCAGCCAAGCGACGGGCTCTGGGGCCAACGTCCTGACTTTC
-	TRBJ2-1	TRBV19	-	CASSSAYDNEQFF	TGTGCCAGTAGTTCCGCCTACGACAATGAGCAGTTCTTC
-	TRBJ2-3	TRBV21-1	-	CASSKYAGIDTDTQYF	TGTGCCAGCAGCAAGTATGCGGGTATTGACACAGATACGCAGTATTTT
TRBD2	TRBJ2-1	TRBV6-6	-	CASDNGGRDEQFF	TGTGCCAGCGACAACGGGGGGAGGGATGAGCAGTTCTTC
TRBD2	TRBJ2-3	TRBV2	-	CASSDYPSGGETDTQYF	TGTGCCAGCAGTGACTACCCTAGCGGGGGGGAGACAGATACGCAGTATTTT
TRBD2	TRBJ2-7	TRBV11-2	-	CASSLGRASGTTYEQYF	TGTGCCAGCAGCTTAGGTCGGGCTAGCGGAACGACCTACGAGCAGTACTTC
-	TRBJ2-5	TRBV30	-	CAWSSGGRETQYF	TGTGCCTGGAGCTCAGGGGGGAGGGAGACCCAGTACTTC
TRBD1	TRBJ2-2	TRBV6-1	-	CASSGRQGLEAGELFF	TGTGCCAGCAGTGGGAGACAGGGCCTAGAGGCCGGGGAGCTGTTTTTT
-	TRBJ2-7	TRBV2	-	CASRMGLFYEQYF	TGTGCCAGCAGGATGGGACTCTTCTACGAGCAGTACTTC
TRBD2	TRBJ2-7	TRBV11-2	few	CASSSLGTSGSYEQYF	TGTGCCAGCAGCTCCCTCGGGACTAGCGGTTCCTACGAGCAGTACTTC
TRBD1	TRBJ1-1	TRBV6-6	-	CASSYSGQVNTEAFF	TGTGCCAGCAGTTATTCAGGACAGGTGAACACTGAAGCTTTCTTT
-	TRBJ1-1	TRBV6-1	once	CASRQWRSEAFF	TGTGCCAGCAGACAGTGGAGGTCTGAAGCTTTCTTT
-	TRBJ1-5	TRBV18	-	CASSPPIEDQPQHF	TGTGCCAGCTCACCACCGATCGAGGATCAGCCCCAGCATTTT
TRBD1	TRBJ1-2	TRBV7-9	-	CASSLTRDRGSCGYTF	TGTGCCAGCAGCTTGACCCGGGACAGGGGGTCCTGTGGCTACACCTTC
TRBD2	TRBJ2-3	TRBV19	-	CASSSLAGGLTDTQYF	TGTGCCAGTAGTTCACTAGCGGGAGGCCTCACAGATACGCAGTATTTT
TRBD1	TRBJ2-7	TRBV30	-	CAGDRGTSYEQYF	TGTGCCGGAGACAGGGGGACCTCCTACGAGCAGTACTTC
TRBD2	TRBJ2-7	TRBV5-5	-	CASRQSGGLNYEQYF	TGTGCCAGCAGACAGAGCGGGGGCCTTAACTACGAGCAGTACTTC
-	TRBJ1-3	TRBV5-1	-	CASGEGDHSGNTIYF	TGCGCCAGCGGCGAAGGGGATCACTCTGGAAACACCATATATTTT
-	TRBJ1-6	TRBV7-8	-	CASSVTGSYNSPLHF	TGTGCCAGCAGCGTCACAGGGAGCTATAATTCACCCCTCCACTTT
TRBD1	TRBJ1-1	TRBV11-1	-	CASSHRGGNTEAFF	TGTGCCAGCAGCCACAGGGGGGGGAACACTGAAGCTTTCTTT
TRBD1	TRBJ2-7	TRBV10-3	-	CATAGWDRRDEQYF	TGTGCCACCGCGGGCTGGGACAGACGGGACGAGCAGTACTTC
TRBD1	TRBJ2-7	TRBV30	few	CAWKPGTGSRYEQYF	TGTGCCTGGAAACCCGGGACAGGTTCCCGCTACGAGCAGTACTTC
-	TRBJ1-2	TRBV6-1	-	CASSVRGYGYTF	TGTGCCAGCAGTGTTCGGGGGTATGGCTACACCTTC
-	TRBJ1-1	TRBV6-5	-	CASRLQTPGGTEAFF	TGTGCCAGCAGGTTACAGACACCTGGAGGCACTGAAGCTTTCTTT
TRBD2	TRBJ2-1	TRBV6-1	-	CASSAGARLAGGPGRLF	TGTGCCAGCAGTGCTGGAGCGAGACTAGCGGGGGGGCCAGGGAGGCTCTTC
TRBD1	TRBJ2-7	TRBV29-1	-	CSVRQGAGEQYF	TGCAGCGTTCGACAGGGGGCGGGGGAGCAGTACTTC
-	TRBJ2-2	TRBV5-4	-	CASSLSGNTGELFF	TGTGCCAGCAGCTTGTCGGGGAACACCGGGGAGCTGTTTTTT
TRBD1	TRBJ1-4	TRBV25-1	-	CASSEFFRGQTNEKLFF	TGTGCCAGCAGTGAATTCTTTAGGGGACAGACTAATGAAAAACTGTTTTTT
-	TRBJ1-2	TRBV30	few	CAWTGGAYGYTF	TGTGCCTGGACTGGCGGAGCCTATGGCTACACCTTC
-	TRBJ1-1	TRBV30	-	CAWAPAGNTEAFF	TGTGCCTGGGCCCCTGCCGGGAACACTGAAGCTTTCTTT
-	TRBJ1-1	TRBV4-1	-	CASSQAHRVENTEAFF	TGCGCCAGCAGCCAAGCCCACAGGGTGGAGAACACTGAAGCTTTCTTT
-	TRBJ2-2	TRBV5-6	-	CASSSYGNPWSGELFF	TGTGCCAGCAGCTCGTACGGGAACCCCTGGAGCGGGGAGCTGTTTTTT
TRBD2	TRBJ2-5	TRBV5-6	few	CASSTGRGGGTQYF	TGTGCCAGCAGCACCGGACGGGGGGGAGGGACCCAGTACTTC
-	TRBJ1-1	TRBV30	-	CAWSPTGNTEAFF	TGTGCCTGGAGCCCGACAGGGAACACTGAAGCTTTCTTT
-	TRBJ2-1	TRBV2	few	CASSAEAGSYNEQFF	TGTGCCAGCAGTGCTGAAGCGGGCTCCTACAATGAGCAGTTCTTC
-	TRBJ2-7	TRBV5-1	-	CASSGEGVYEQYF	TGCGCCAGCAGCGGGGAGGGGGTCTACGAGCAGTACTTC
-	TRBJ1-5	TRBV28	-	CASTSGNQPQHF	TGTGCCAGCACCAGCGGTAATCAGCCCCAGCATTTT
-	TRBJ1-1	TRBV7-3	-	CASSPIPGGPEAFF	TGTGCCAGCAGCCCCATCCCGGGAGGCCCTGAAGCTTTCTTT
TRBD1	TRBJ1-6	TRBV4-2	few	CASSQAGTGIYSPLHF	TGTGCCAGCAGCCAAGCCGGGACAGGGATTTATTCACCCCTCCACTTT
-	TRBJ1-5	TRBV6-5	-	CASSEALHQPQHF	TGTGCCAGCAGTGAAGCCCTTCATCAGCCCCAGCATTTT